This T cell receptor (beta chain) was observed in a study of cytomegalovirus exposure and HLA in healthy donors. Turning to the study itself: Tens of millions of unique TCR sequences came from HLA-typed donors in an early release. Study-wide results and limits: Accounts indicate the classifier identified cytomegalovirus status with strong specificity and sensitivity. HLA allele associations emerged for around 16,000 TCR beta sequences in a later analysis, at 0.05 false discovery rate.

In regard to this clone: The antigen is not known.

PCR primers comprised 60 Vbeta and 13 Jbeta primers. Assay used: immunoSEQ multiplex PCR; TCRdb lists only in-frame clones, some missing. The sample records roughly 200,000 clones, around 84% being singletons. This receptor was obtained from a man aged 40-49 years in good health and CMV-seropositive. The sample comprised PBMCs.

Here the CDR3 DNA reads TGTGCCAGCAGTGAACAGGCAGGGCTTAACTATGGCTACACCTTC. Amino acid sequence: CASSEQAGLNYGYTF. The V gene is TRBV6-1, the J gene TRBJ1-2; tentative D call: TRBD1 (5 bases). The V gene lost 2 bases and the J gene lost 1 base, with 11 bases spanning the gap. The CDR3 totals 15 residues. Germline loops: CDR1 MNHNS, CDR2 SASEGT.